This T cell receptor (beta chain) originates from a study of OX40 agonist ivuxolimab in advanced cancers. Some clones are missing from TCRdb's copy, which holds only in-frame ones; the method was immunoSEQ multiplex PCR. The table records tens of thousands of clones, about 88% of them present only once. This clone was seen only a few times. The V gene's germline CDR1 is SGHVS and CDR2 FQNEAQ. V shed 2 bases and J 2 bases; nucleotides not matched to a gene: 11. The CDR3 runs to 18 residues. Here the sequenced sample was CD4+ or CD8+ T cells sorted from blood, taken in a trial of the OX40 agonist ivuxolimab. The chain combines TRBV7-8 with TRBJ2-1, with 8 bases fitting TRBD2. This receptor was taken from an adult with an advanced solid tumor such as melanoma, head and neck, liver or kidney cancer. In DNA form, the CDR3 reads TGTGCCAGCAGCTTATCTTACTCGGGAGGGGATCCCTACAATGAGCAGTTCTTC. Amino acid sequence: CASSLSYSGGDPYNEQFF. Full variable domain (rest looked up from reference TRBV7-8 and TRBJ2-1): GAGVSQSPRYKVAKRGQDVALRCDPISGHVSLFWYQQALGQGPEFLTYFQNEAQLDKSGLPSDRFFAERPEGSVSTLKIQRTQQEDSAVYLCASSLSYSGGDPYNEQFFGPGTRLTVL.